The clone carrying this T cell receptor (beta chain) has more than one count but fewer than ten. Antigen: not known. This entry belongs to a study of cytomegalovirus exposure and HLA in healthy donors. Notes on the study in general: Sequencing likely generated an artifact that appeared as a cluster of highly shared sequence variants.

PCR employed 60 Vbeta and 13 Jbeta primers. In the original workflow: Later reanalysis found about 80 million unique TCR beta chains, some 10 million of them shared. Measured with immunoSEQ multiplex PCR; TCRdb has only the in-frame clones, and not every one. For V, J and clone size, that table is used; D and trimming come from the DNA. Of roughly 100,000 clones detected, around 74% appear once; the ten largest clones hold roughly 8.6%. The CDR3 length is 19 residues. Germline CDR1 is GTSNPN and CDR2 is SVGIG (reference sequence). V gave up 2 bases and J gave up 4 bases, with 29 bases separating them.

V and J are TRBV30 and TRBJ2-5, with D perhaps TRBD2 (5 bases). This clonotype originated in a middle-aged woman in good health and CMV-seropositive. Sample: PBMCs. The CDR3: CAWSPPPLAWERLGETQYF. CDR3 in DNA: TGTGCCTGGAGTCCGCCCCCCTTGGCGTGGGAGCGGTTGGGAGAGACCCAGTACTTC. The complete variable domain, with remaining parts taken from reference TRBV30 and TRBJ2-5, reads SQTIHQWPATLVQPVGSPLSLECTVEGTSNPNLYWYRQAAGRGLQLLFYSVGIGQISSEVPQNLSASRPQDRQFILSSKKLLLSDSGFYLCAWSPPPLAWERLGETQYFGPGTRLLVL.